These 5 T cell receptor beta chains were sequenced from one sample in a study of cytomegalovirus exposure and HLA in healthy donors. 13 Jbeta primers and 60 Vbeta primers were used for the PCR. The repertoire was sequenced with immunoSEQ multiplex PCR; TCRdb's copy has only in-frame clones and lacks some. The repertoire holds 80,000 or so clones, 10% seen once, with approximately 25% in the top ten. Material: PBMCs. These receptors all come from a man aged 60 to 75 in good health and CMV-seropositive.

This clone was seen a few times. This rearrangement joins TRBV7-2 to TRBJ2-1, with D perhaps matching TRBD2 (6 bases). The CDR3 totals 15 residues. Germline V gene data show CDR1 as SGHTA and CDR2 as FQGNSA. V dropped 5 bases and J dropped 0 bases, with 11 bases sitting between them. The CDR3 DNA reads as TGTGCCAGCAGCCTTAGCGGAAGCTCCTACAATGAGCAGTTCTTC. Translation: CASSLSGSSYNEQFF.

The chain uses TRBV28 and TRBJ2-1; TRBD1 agrees at 9 bases. This CDR3 spans 11 amino acids. Germline lookup yields CDR1 MDHEN and CDR2 SYDVKM. V gave up 5 bases and J gave up 16 bases; unmatched junction bases: 6. CDR3 bases: TGTGCCAGCAGTCGTACAGGGGGCACTTTCTTC. It specifies CASSRTGGTFF.

This clone was picked up a small number of times. The CDR3 DNA sequence: TGTGCCAGCAGTCCGGACAGCAGGGTGTCTAACTATGGCTACACCTTC. Translated, it gives CASSPDSRVSNYGYTF. The genes are TRBV28 and TRBJ1-2, with D possibly TRBD1 on 6 matching bases. V was trimmed by 5 bases and J by 0 bases, leaving 16 bases between them. The CDR3 is 16 residues long. In germline, CDR1 is MDHEN, CDR2 SYDVKM.

This chain connects TRBV30 to TRBJ2-3; D not resolved. CDR1 GTSNPN and CDR2 SVGIG come from the germline V gene (reference sequence). This CDR3 region has 13 residues. V dropped 2 bases and J dropped 9 bases, with 15 bases sitting between them. This chain's CDR3 is CAWSLTGPRTQYF. DNA of the CDR3: TGTGCCTGGAGTCTAACCGGCCCGCGGACGCAGTATTTT.

This clone was counted a few times. The chain links TRBV19 to TRBJ1-5; D uncertain. This CDR3 has 13 residues. Between the trimmed V and J ends, which lost 6 bases and 4 bases, there was a span of 10 bases. Per germline, CDR1 LNHDA and CDR2 SQIVND (reference sequence). CDR3 DNA: TGTGCCAGTAGGAGGGAACCAAATCAGCCCCAGCATTTT. Protein product: CASRREPNQPQHF.